One sample yielded the 21 T cell receptor beta chains listed below, sequenced in a study of shared clonotypes between healthy human individuals. Method: immunoSEQ multiplex PCR; TCRdb's copy keeps in-frame clones and lacks some. Of about 2.2 million clones detected, just over 90% appear once; the ten largest clones hold approximately 1.6%. Naive CD8 cells comprised CD45RO-negative, CCR7-positively selected cells, excluding terminally differentiated effector memory CD45RA+ cells. Sequences were obtained from naive CD8+ T cells from PBMCs. The receptors derive from a man younger than 35 in good health. Some clones in this sample may be carry-over from other donors' samples.

The CDR3 DNA sequence: TGCGCCAGCAGCTTGGGACAGGGCCCAGAGACCCAGTACTTC. Its protein product is CASSLGQGPETQYF. The genes are TRBV5-1 and TRBJ2-5; 7 bases line up with TRBD1. Germline loops: CDR1 SGHRS, CDR2 YFSETQ. After removal of 0 bases from V and 4 bases from J, the junction contained 3 bases not matched to a gene. The CDR3 is 14 amino acids.

The V call is TRBV7-2, the J call TRBJ1-2, with 8 bases that match TRBD1. The CDR3 runs 17 residues. Germline lookup yields CDR1 SGHTA and CDR2 FQGNSA. V was clipped by 5 bases and J by 1 base; unmatched bases: 12. CDR3 nucleotide sequence: TGTGCCAGCAGCGGCCGGGACAGGCTGGCCATTAACTATGGCTACACCTTC. Translating it yields CASSGRDRLAINYGYTF.

The gene calls are TRBV6-1 and TRBJ1-5, with a tentative D call TRBD1 (6 bases). From germline, CDR1 is MNHNS and CDR2 SASEGT. V was trimmed by 0 bases and J by 2 bases, leaving 8 bases between them. The CDR3 consists of 15 residues. CDR3 in DNA: TGTGCCAGCAGTGAAGCGGGGGGGCGCAATCAGCCCCAGCATTTT. This sequence encodes CASSEAGGRNQPQHF.

This clone occurred once. The gene calls are TRBV9 and TRBJ2-2, with 8 bases that match TRBD2. Trimming cost V 7 bases and J 3 bases; bases outside gene matches: 8. The CDR3 has 15 amino acids. Germline CDR1 reads SGDLS; CDR2 reads YYNGEE. The CDR3 protein is CASSSTSGHTGELFF. The CDR3 DNA reads TGTGCCAGCTCATCAACTAGCGGACACACCGGGGAGCTGTTTTTT.

The J gene is TRBJ1-1, the V gene TRBV7-9; D gene uncertain. Germline V lookup: CDR1 SEHNR, CDR2 FQNEAQ (reference sequence). The V end lost 5 bases, the J end lost 7 bases, and 11 bases lay between the germline ends. The CDR3 runs to 12 residues. CDR3 loop: CASSPVRIEAFF. For the CDR3, the DNA is TGTGCCAGCAGCCCGGTCCGTATTGAAGCTTTCTTT.

The chain employs TRBV21-1 and TRBJ2-7; TRBD1 is the table's D call and was not checked against the DNA. TRBV21-1 is shown as a pseudogene. This CDR3 is 16 amino acids long. The CDR3 loop reads CASSREGTSPSYEQYF. CDR3 in DNA: TGTGCCAGCAGCCGAGAAGGGACAAGTCCTTCCTACGAGCAGTACTTC.

This chain joins TRBV6-5 and TRBJ2-5; a possible D gene is TRBD1 (6 bases). The last part of the DNA fits TRBJ2-7 better; the J call may be wrong. This CDR3 contains 15 residues. CDR1 and CDR2 from the germline V gene are MNHEY and SVGAGI. Written as DNA, the CDR3 is TGTGCCAGCAGGATATCCGGGACAAGATACTACGAGCAGTACTTC. It is translated as CASRISGTRYYEQYF.

The chain couples TRBV27 to TRBJ2-6; D unresolved. With 1 base removed from V and 1 base from J, the gap between germline ends came to 5 bases. Germline assignment: CDR1 MNHEY and CDR2 SMNVEV (reference sequence). The CDR3 runs 15 residues. CDR3 residues: CASSLFVSGANVLTF. CDR3 DNA: TGTGCCAGCAGTTTATTCGTTTCTGGGGCCAACGTCCTGACTTTC.

J is TRBJ2-1 and V is TRBV28, with TRBD2 matching 8 bases. V was pared by 1 base and J by 5 bases, with 7 bases of the junction left unmatched. CDR1 MDHEN and CDR2 SYDVKM come from the germline V gene. There are 16 residues in the CDR3. In DNA form, the CDR3 reads TGTGCCAGCAGTTTATTTGGGACTAGACAAAACAATGAGCAGTTCTTC. This sequence encodes CASSLFGTRQNNEQFF.

This chain links TRBV29-1 with TRBJ2-3, with D possibly TRBD2 on 6 matching bases. This CDR3 contains 15 residues. Germline CDR1 SQVTM, CDR2 ANQGSEA. V was clipped by 4 bases and J by 2 bases, with 16 bases between them. In DNA, the CDR3 is TGCAGCGTTGGGGACTGGCCGACTTACACAGATACGCAGTATTTT. This codes for CSVGDWPTYTDTQYF.

The chain joins TRBV9 to TRBJ2-7; D possibly matches TRBD1 or TRBD2 (5 bases each). The V end was cut by 3 bases, the J end by 3 bases, with 19 bases between. The CDR3 is 16 amino acids. Germline CDR1 is SGDLS and CDR2 is YYNGEE. CDR3 region: CASSGLPDRGIYEQYF. CDR3 nucleotide sequence: TGTGCCAGCAGCGGCCTACCTGATCGGGGCATCTACGAGCAGTACTTC.

This clone has only one observation. As DNA, the CDR3 is TGTGCCAGCGAAAACAGGGGCGAAGACAATGAGCAGTTCTTC. Translating gives CASENRGEDNEQFF. The chain recombines TRBV7-9 with TRBJ2-1, with 7 bases aligning to TRBD1. This CDR3 has 14 residues. Looked up from germline, CDR1 is SEHNR and CDR2 is FQNEAQ (reference sequence). J gave up 5 bases and V 8 bases, and 9 bases lay outside the gene matches.

Worth noting for this clone: A much larger clonotype is one base distant, so this may be a read error. This CDR3 is also generated by other DNA sequences in the sample. The chain recombines TRBV5-1 with TRBJ1-1, with a weak D call TRBD1 (5 bases). Per the germline V gene, CDR1 is SGHRS and CDR2 is YFSETQ. The CDR3 length is 11 residues. Trimming cost V 0 bases and J 8 bases, with 5 bases left between them. CDR3 loop: CASSLGTEAFF. DNA of the CDR3: TGCGCCAGCAGCTTGGGGACAGAAGCTTTCTTT.

This clone was seen more than once but under ten times. The chain joins TRBV5-1 to TRBJ2-7; 9 nucleotides line up with TRBD2. Germline V gives CDR1 SGHRS, CDR2 YFSETQ. The CDR3 consists of 15 residues. The J segment lost 4 bases and the V segment lost 0 bases, leaving 5 bases of the junction unmatched. CDR3 sequence reads: CASSLVGTSSYEQYF. In DNA form, the CDR3 reads TGCGCCAGCAGCTTGGTAGGGACTAGCTCTTACGAGCAGTACTTC.

The rearrangement joins TRBV29-1 to TRBJ2-2, with 14 bases matching TRBD2. With V trimmed by 4 bases and J by 3 bases, 10 bases remained unmatched. The germline gives CDR1 SQVTM, CDR2 ANQGSEA. The CDR3 consists of 18 residues. CDR3 nucleotides: TGCAGCGTTGGACTAGCGGGAGGGCGGGGTGTGTACACCGGGGAGCTGTTTTTT. It codes for CSVGLAGGRGVYTGELFF.

CDR3 protein: CASSQDRANEQFF. Here the CDR3 DNA reads TGTGCCAGCAGCCAAGACCGTGCCAATGAGCAGTTCTTC. The rearrangement joins TRBV4-2 to TRBJ2-1; D call uncertain. V lost 0 bases and J lost 6, with 6 bases in between. There are 13 residues in the CDR3. CDR1 is LGHNA and CDR2 is YNFKEQ in the germline V gene.

V and J are TRBV19 and TRBJ2-1; 12 bases are a match to TRBD2. Germline trimming cut 0 bases from V and 7 bases from J; bases unmatched to any gene: 10. Germline lookup yields CDR1 LNHDA and CDR2 SQIVND (reference sequence). The CDR3 has 18 amino acids. CDR3 sequence: CASSIDSLSLAGGNEQFF. CDR3 coding DNA: TGTGCCAGTAGTATAGACTCACTCTCACTAGCGGGAGGTAATGAGCAGTTCTTC.

The chain has TRBV5-3 and TRBJ2-4, with a possible D match to TRBD1 (6 bases). TRBV5-3 is an ORF; its function is uncertain. V lost 4 bases and J 6 bases, leaving 26 bases between the germline ends. The CDR3 consists of 18 residues. In DNA form, the CDR3 reads TGTGCCAGAAGCGTATTCCCCCCCTTTGGGGGCTGGGGAAACATTCAGTACTTC. Encoded protein: CARSVFPPFGGWGNIQYF.

V is TRBV5-6 and J is TRBJ1-5, with D tentatively TRBD1 (5 bases). Trimming pared 1 base from V and 1 base from J, leaving 18 bases between. The V gene's germline CDR1 is SGHDT and CDR2 YYEEEE. The CDR3 spans 18 residues. CDR3 sequence: CASSLFFRGLESNQPQHF. The DNA of the CDR3 is TGTGCCAGCAGCTTGTTCTTCCGGGGACTTGAGAGCAATCAGCCCCAGCATTTT.

As for this clone: The sample has other DNA sequences that encode this CDR3 too. V gene TRBV27 combines with J gene TRBJ2-7; D may be TRBD2 (5 bases). Trimming left V 6 bases short and J 3 bases short, with 15 bases between. The CDR3 contains 14 residues. Germline lookup yields CDR1 MNHEY and CDR2 SMNVEV (reference sequence). CDR3 DNA: TGTGCCAGCAGCCTAAGCGGCCGGGGCTACGAGCAGTACTTC. It specifies CASSLSGRGYEQYF.

The chain employs TRBV14 and TRBJ2-1; 7 bases are a match to TRBD1. V shed 4 bases, J shed 0 bases, and the junction held 9 bases outside the gene matches. The CDR3 spans 17 residues. Germline-derived CDR1 and CDR2 are SGHDN and FVKESK. CDR3: CASSLDRVLLSYNEQFF. The CDR3 DNA follows: TGTGCCAGCAGCCTAGACAGGGTTCTCCTCTCCTACAATGAGCAGTTCTTC.